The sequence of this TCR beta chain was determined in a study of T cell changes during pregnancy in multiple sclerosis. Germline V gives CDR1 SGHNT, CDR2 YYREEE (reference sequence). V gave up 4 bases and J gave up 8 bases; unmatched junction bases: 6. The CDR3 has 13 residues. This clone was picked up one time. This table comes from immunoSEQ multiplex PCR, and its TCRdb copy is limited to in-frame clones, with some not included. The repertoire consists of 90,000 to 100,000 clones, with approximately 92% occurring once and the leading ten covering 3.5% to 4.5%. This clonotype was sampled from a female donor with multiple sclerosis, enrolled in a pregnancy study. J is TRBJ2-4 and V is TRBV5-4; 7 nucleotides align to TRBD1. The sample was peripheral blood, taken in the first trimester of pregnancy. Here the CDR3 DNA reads TGTGCCAGCAGCGTCTTAACAGGGGACATTCAGTACTTC. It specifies CASSVLTGDIQYF.